This TCR beta chain originates from a study of blood T cells in healthy people across ages. Trimming removed 4 bases from V and 2 bases from J, with 13 bases in between. This CDR3 spans 14 amino acids. Germline CDR1 reads DFQATT; CDR2 reads SNEGSKA (reference sequence). Through a sample-barcoded 5' primer and a J-beta primer mix, a second PCR was run for about 6 to 11 cycles. TCRdb analysed the 5' RACE reads with MiXCR anew, one entry per CDR3 protein. Among over 500,000 distinct CDR3 sequences, more than 45% were seen once, and the ten largest hold 13%. The material sequenced was blood. The chain links TRBV20-1 to TRBJ2-3; D possibly corresponds to TRBD1 (5 bases). The receptor was isolated from a woman over 75 in good health. This chain's CDR3 is CSATRQSTTDTQYF. The CDR3 bases are TGCAGTGCTACCCGACAGAGCACCACAGATACGCAGTATTTT.